This TCR beta chain was observed in a study of molecular identifiers for immune sequencing clone quantification. CDR1 is MNHEY and CDR2 is SVGEGT in the germline V gene. The CDR3 has 16 residues. V was trimmed by 6 bases and J by 1 base, leaving 16 bases between them. This clonotype was seen at least ten times. Using its own MiXCR run on the PCR reads, TCRdb lists one record per CDR3 protein. In the table there are about 320,000 distinct CDR3 sequences, about a fifth of which are singletons. The material sequenced was naive CD8+ T cells from blood, with Jurkat cell RNA spiked in. Subset specified: FACS-sorted CD8+CD4-CCR7+CD45RA+ naive T cells. This TCR was recovered from a human donor in good health. Some libraries in this study had Jurkat cell RNA spiked in. V is TRBV6-2 or TRBV6-3 and J is TRBJ1-5, with a possible D match to TRBD1 (6 bases). This chain's CDR3 is CASSPRQVESNQPQHF. The CDR3 DNA sequence: TGTGCCAGCAGCCCTAGACAGGTCGAGAGCAATCAGCCCCAGCATTTT.